These 20 T cell receptor beta chains share one sample of origin, sequenced in a study of T cells after yellow fever vaccination (dated by TCRdb to between 2018 and 2021). The receptor library was made with 5' RACE. Reads for this sample came from an Illumina HiSeq 2500. In TCRdb, the public reads were trimmed at Q25 with fastp and aligned with MiXCR, with productive beta chains retained. Every distinct CDR3 protein forms one entry, paired with its most common genes and DNA. The sample yields under 550,000 distinct CDR3 sequences; roughly 22% were counted once. Jointly, the top ten make up less than 20% of the sample. The sample's treatment or condition label, decoded: live attenuated yellow fever vaccine strain. The sequences come from PBMCs, collected 20 to 25 days after the first yellow fever vaccination. These receptors were obtained from a man younger than 30 who received the YFV17D yellow fever vaccine.

The chain links TRBV5-1 to TRBJ2-5; D perhaps matches TRBD2 (6 bases). The V and J ends lost 3 bases and 2 bases respectively, with 11 bases between them. The V gene's germline CDR1 is SGHRS and CDR2 YFSETQ. The length of the CDR3 is 14 residues. The CDR3 loop is CASSSRLVQETQYF. The CDR3 region has the DNA TGCGCCAGCAGCTCCCGACTAGTTCAAGAGACCCAGTACTTC.

V gene TRBV30 combines with J gene TRBJ2-7; D not resolved. V shed 5 bases and J shed 2 bases, with 13 bases lying between them. Germline values: CDR1 GTSNPN, CDR2 SVGIG (reference sequence). The length of the CDR3 is 13 residues. The DNA for the CDR3 is TGTGCCTGGGGCGCGCCCCAGACCTACGAGCAGTACTTC. Residues: CAWGAPQTYEQYF.

The chain recombines TRBV20-1 with TRBJ2-3, with 11 bases matching TRBD1. This CDR3 comprises 14 residues. CDR1 DFQATT and CDR2 SNEGSKA come from the germline V gene (reference sequence). V lost 6 bases to trimming and J lost 4 bases; unmatched junction nucleotides: 6. The CDR3 DNA reads as TGCAGTGCCAATGGACAGGGGGCTTCAGATACGCAGTATTTT. The encoded protein is CSANGQGASDTQYF.

The sample holds a few counts of this clonotype. V is TRBV27 and J is TRBJ1-5; D call uncertain. V lost 8 bases and J 0 bases, leaving 14 bases between the germline ends. This CDR3 spans 15 amino acids. CDR1 is MNHEY and CDR2 is SMNVEV in the germline V gene (reference sequence). This CDR3 is CASGSPGYSNQPQHF. CDR3 DNA: TGTGCCAGCGGAAGCCCGGGGTATAGCAATCAGCCCCAGCATTTT.

The chain employs TRBV12-3 or TRBV12-4 and TRBJ2-7, with a possible D match to TRBD1 (6 bases). The V end was cut by 4 bases, the J end by 5 bases, with 9 bases between. The CDR3 has 12 amino acids. The CDR3 loop is CASSSGAHEQYV. The CDR3 region has the DNA TGTGCCAGCAGTTCAGGGGCACACGAGCAGTACGTC.

This clonotype was counted between two and nine times. The rearrangement links TRBV29-1 to TRBJ1-1, with TRBD1 as a possible D gene (6 bases). The germline CDR1 and CDR2 sequences are SQVTM and ANQGSEA. Trimming took off 3 bases at V and 0 bases at J, with 8 bases between the two ends. The CDR3 covers 13 residues. The CDR3 coding sequence is TGCAGCGTTGAGAGGACAGTGAACACTGAAGCTTTCTTT. It yields the protein CSVERTVNTEAFF.

The V gene is TRBV12-3 or TRBV12-4, the J gene TRBJ1-1; D call uncertain. The CDR3 totals 18 residues. V was trimmed by 2 bases and J by 0 bases, leaving 19 bases between them. The CDR3 reads CASSLPPTGLIVNTEAFF. The DNA for the CDR3 is TGTGCCAGCAGTTTACCCCCGACGGGCCTCATCGTGAACACTGAAGCTTTCTTT.

V usage is TRBV29-1 and J usage is TRBJ1-2; 8 bases agree with TRBD1. CDR1 is SQVTM and CDR2 is ANQGSEA in the germline V gene. Germline trimming cut 7 bases from V and 5 bases from J; bases unmatched to any gene: 6. CDR3 size: 12 residues. CDR3 in amino acids: CSAGGTGYGYTF. In DNA, the CDR3 is TGCAGCGCCGGGGGGACAGGATATGGCTACACCTTC.

The V call is TRBV7-6, the J call TRBJ2-7; TRBD1 agrees at 12 bases. CDR1 is SGHVS and CDR2 is FNYEAQ in the germline V gene. Trimming took 5 bases from V and 5 from J; bases not matched to a gene: 10. The CDR3 contains 16 residues. The CDR3 nucleotides are TGTGCCAGCAGCCGTATTTCCGGGACAGGGGGCCACGAGCAGTACTTC. It translates to CASSRISGTGGHEQYF.

This chain uses TRBV5-6 with TRBJ2-5; D may match TRBD1 or TRBD2 (5 bases each). From germline, CDR1 is SGHDT and CDR2 YYEEEE. CDR3 length equals 19 residues. Trimming shortened V by 4 bases and J by 3 bases, and 28 bases separated the two germline ends. The CDR3 DNA follows: TGTGCCAGCAGCGAAGTCTTCGGGACCCGAGACGGTTGGGAAGAGACCCAGTACTTC. This gives the protein CASSEVFGTRDGWEETQYF.

The chain uses TRBV5-1 and TRBJ2-1; 11 nucleotides align to TRBD2. CDR1 and CDR2 from the germline V gene are SGHRS and YFSETQ. The CDR3 length is 16 residues. Unmatched junction bases numbered 10, after V lost 4 bases and J lost 7 bases. CDR3 nucleotide sequence: TGCGCCAGCAGCCCGAGGCGGGCTAGCGGGGGGAATGAGCAGTTCTTC. This encodes CASSPRRASGGNEQFF.

The chain has TRBV5-4 and TRBJ1-2; no reliable D call. Germline assignment: CDR1 SGHNT and CDR2 YYREEE (reference sequence). The V gene lost 0 bases and the J gene lost 4 bases, with 7 bases spanning the gap. CDR3 length: 13 amino acids. The CDR3 protein is CASSLELGYGYTF. CDR3 DNA sequence: TGTGCCAGCAGCTTGGAGCTGGGCTATGGCTACACCTTC.

This clonotype was detected only a few times. The chain is built from TRBV7-2 and TRBJ2-5; D is possibly TRBD2 (6 bases). Germline V gene lookup returns CDR1 SGHTA and CDR2 FQGNSA. The CDR3 length is 16 residues. V lost 7 bases to trimming and J lost 7 bases, with 25 bases between them. The CDR3 DNA sequence: TGTGCCAGCACCGAACTTGGGGGGAACCCTTCAGGGACCCAGTACTTC. Its protein product is CASTELGGNPSGTQYF. Looking up the rest from reference TRBV7-2 and TRBJ2-5 gives the full variable domain: GAGVSQSPSNKVTEKGKDVELRCDPISGHTALYWYRQSLGQGLEFLIYFQGNSAPDKSGLPSDRFSAERTGGSVSTLTIQRTQQEDSAVYLCASTELGGNPSGTQYFGPGTRLLVL.

The chain carries TRBV29-1 and TRBJ2-5, with D possibly matching TRBD2 (7 bases). Trimming pared 6 bases from V and 4 bases from J, leaving 15 bases between. CDR3 length: 13 residues. CDR1 is SQVTM, CDR2 ANQGSEA, per germline. CDR3 loop: CSVGGRGSETQYF. The CDR3 DNA follows: TGCAGCGTGGGGGGGCGCGGATCAGAGACCCAGTACTTC.

V is TRBV11-2 and J is TRBJ2-5; TRBD1 is a possible D gene (7 bases). V dropped 5 bases and J dropped 5 bases, with 18 bases sitting between them. The CDR3 is made up of 15 amino acids. Germline assignment: CDR1 SGHAT and CDR2 FQNNGV. Here the CDR3 DNA reads TGTGCCAGCAGCCCCAGAGGAGGGGGCGATGAGACCCAGTACTTC. It specifies CASSPRGGGDETQYF.

This chain joins TRBV5-1 and TRBJ1-2, with 10 bases lining up with TRBD1. The germline gives CDR1 SGHRS, CDR2 YFSETQ. The length of the CDR3 is 14 residues. V shed 0 bases and J 7 bases; nucleotides not matched to a gene: 3. CDR3 in amino acids: CASSLGQGAFGYTF. The CDR3 DNA reads as TGCGCCAGCAGCTTGGGACAGGGGGCGTTTGGCTACACCTTC.

The rearrangement joins TRBV20-1 to TRBJ1-1, with a possible D match to TRBD1 (5 bases). V was shortened by 0 bases and J by 1 base, with 6 bases between the two germline ends. Germline V CDR1 and CDR2: DFQATT, SNEGSKA (reference sequence). The CDR3 has 13 residues. CDR3 coding DNA: TGCAGTGCTAGAGATGGACAGAACACTGAAGCTTTCTTT. It codes for CSARDGQNTEAFF.

The V and J genes are TRBV29-1 and TRBJ1-1; D is unclear. Germline-derived CDR1 and CDR2 are SQVTM and ANQGSEA. The CDR3 runs 12 residues. V dropped 2 bases and J dropped 1 base, with 5 bases sitting between them. CDR3 residues: CSVESGNTEAFF. The CDR3, as DNA: TGCAGCGTTGAATCAGGGAACACTGAAGCTTTCTTT. Complete variable domain (other parts from reference TRBV29-1 and TRBJ1-1): SAVISQKPSRDICQRGTSLTIQCQVDSQVTMMFWYRQQPGQSLTLIATANQGSEATYESGFVIDKFPISRPNLTFSTLTVSNMSPEDSSIYLCSVESGNTEAFFGQGTRLTVV.

The V and J genes are TRBV20-1 and TRBJ2-2; D is undetermined. Germline V gene lookup returns CDR1 DFQATT and CDR2 SNEGSKA (reference sequence). V dropped 2 bases and J dropped 4 bases, with 5 bases sitting between them. CDR3 size: 12 residues. CDR3 DNA sequence: TGCAGTGCTAGACAGAGCACCGGGGAGCTGTTTTTT. Translating gives CSARQSTGELFF.

The chain carries TRBV4-3 and TRBJ2-7; the D gene could be TRBD1 or TRBD2 (6 bases each). CDR3 length: 16 amino acids. Per the germline V gene, CDR1 is LGHNA and CDR2 is YSLEER. Trimming left V 0 bases short and J 2 bases short, with 14 bases between. In nucleotides, the CDR3 is TGCGCCAGCAGCCAAGATCGAGGGGGGACCCCCTACGAGCAGTACTTC. It codes for CASSQDRGGTPYEQYF.